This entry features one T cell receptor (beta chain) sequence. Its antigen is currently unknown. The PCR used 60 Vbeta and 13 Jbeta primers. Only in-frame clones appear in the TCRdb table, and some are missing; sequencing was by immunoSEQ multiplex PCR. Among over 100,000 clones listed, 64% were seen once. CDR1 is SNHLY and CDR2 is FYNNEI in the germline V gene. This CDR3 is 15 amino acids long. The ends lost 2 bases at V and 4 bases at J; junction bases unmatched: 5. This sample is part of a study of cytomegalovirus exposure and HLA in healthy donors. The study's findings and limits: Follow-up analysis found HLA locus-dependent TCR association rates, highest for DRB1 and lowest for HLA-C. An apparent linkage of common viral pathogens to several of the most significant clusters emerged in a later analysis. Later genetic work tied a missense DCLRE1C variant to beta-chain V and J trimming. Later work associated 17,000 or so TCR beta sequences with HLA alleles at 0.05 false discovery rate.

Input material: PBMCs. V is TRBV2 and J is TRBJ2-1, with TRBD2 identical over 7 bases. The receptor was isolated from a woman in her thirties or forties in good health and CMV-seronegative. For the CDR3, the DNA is TGTGCCAGCAGTGAAAGCGGTAGCGGGTACAATGAGCAGTTCTTC. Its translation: CASSESGSGYNEQFF.